This T cell receptor beta chain was profiled in a study of cytomegalovirus exposure and HLA in healthy donors. Germline CDR1 reads SGHNT; CDR2 reads YYREEE (reference sequence). The CDR3 sequence is 16 residues long. A word on this clone: One junction end does not reproduce the germline sequence, and a read error may be involved.

A multiplex PCR was run with 60 Vbeta primers and 13 Jbeta primers. Using immunoSEQ multiplex PCR, the repertoire was profiled, and TCRdb retains in-frame clones only, with some absent. This sample yields 150,000 to 200,000 clones, of which 60% to 80% are seen a single time; roughly 13% belongs to the top ten. This sequence joins TRBV5-4 and TRBJ1-3; 7 bases are a match to TRBD1. This receptor was taken from a man over 45 in good health and CMV-seropositive. Sequencing used PBMCs. CDR3 nucleotide sequence: TGTGCCGGCAGCCATGTGGACAGGCACTCTGGAAACACCATATATTTT. This sequence encodes CAGSHVDRHSGNTIYF.